These 19 T cell receptor beta chains were sequenced from one sample in a study of blood T cell repertoires in COVID-19. Assay: immunoSEQ multiplex PCR; the TCRdb copy retains only in-frame clones and omits some. The sample shows 250,000 to 300,000 clones, approximately 91% of them seen only once. Sequencing input: PBMCs or T cells enriched from blood (not recorded which). The receptors were sampled from a middle-aged woman with acute COVID-19.

A word on this clone: The sample carries other DNA sequences with the same CDR3. The chain combines TRBV19 with TRBJ2-7; 13 nucleotides line up with TRBD2. The trim removed 4 bases at V and 3 bases at J, leaving 0 bases unmatched. This CDR3 is built from 14 residues. Germline V CDR1 and CDR2: LNHDA, SQIVND (reference sequence). Here the CDR3 reads CASSRTSGGYEQYF. In nucleotides, the CDR3 is TGTGCCAGTAGTAGGACTAGCGGGGGCTACGAGCAGTACTTC.

Comment on this clone: Different DNA sequences within this sample yield the same CDR3. CDR3 residues: CASSIGGGSNQPQHF. The CDR3 DNA reads as TGTGCCAGTAGTATTGGCGGCGGAAGCAATCAGCCCCAGCATTTT. The J gene is TRBJ1-5, the V gene TRBV19; no clear D. The germline V and J ends were trimmed by 3 bases and 1 base, with 10 bases remaining between them. The CDR3 loop spans 15 amino acids. CDR1 is LNHDA, CDR2 SQIVND, per germline (reference sequence).

The V call is TRBV5-1, the J call TRBJ2-1; TRBD2 matches at 9 bases. Germline-derived CDR1 and CDR2 are SGHRS and YFSETQ. The CDR3 contains 16 residues. The ends lost 4 bases at V and 4 bases at J; junction bases unmatched: 9. CDR3 nucleotides: TGCGCCAGCAGCCCGGCCAGGCGGGAGGGATACAATGAGCAGTTCTTC. It translates to CASSPARREGYNEQFF.

The chain uses TRBV5-8 and TRBJ2-7; D may be TRBD1 (6 bases). The length of the CDR3 is 15 residues. Deletions cut 4 bases from V and 0 bases from J, with 14 bases between. Per the germline V gene, CDR1 is SGHTS and CDR2 is YDEGEE. In nucleotides, the CDR3 is TGTGCCAGCAGCGCCCCAGGGGTTTTCTCCTACGAGCAGTACTTC. Translation: CASSAPGVFSYEQYF.

This clone came up once. V usage is TRBV28 and J usage is TRBJ2-7; perhaps TRBD2 as D (6 bases). The CDR3 covers 13 residues. Trimming shortened V by 5 bases and J by 5 bases, and 13 bases separated the two germline ends. Germline V gene sequence: CDR1 MDHEN, CDR2 SYDVKM. The DNA for the CDR3 is TGTGCCAGCAGTCCCGGAGGGGTTAACGAGCAGTACTTC. Protein: CASSPGGVNEQYF.

The chain uses TRBV28 and TRBJ2-7; maybe TRBD1 (6 bases). The CDR3 is 14 residues long. The germline V gene encodes CDR1 MDHEN and CDR2 SYDVKM. The V gene lost 0 bases and the J gene lost 3 bases, with 9 bases spanning the gap. CDR3 bases: TGTGCCAGCAGTTTATGGGACAGACTCTACGAGCAGTACTTC. Its translation is CASSLWDRLYEQYF.

V usage is TRBV28 and J usage is TRBJ1-5, with no clear D. CDR1 and CDR2 (germline): MDHEN, SYDVKM. This CDR3 comprises 18 residues. Trimming shortened V by 6 bases and J by 2 bases, and 23 bases separated the two germline ends. CDR3 sequence: CASSSRTYGSGGNQPQHF. The CDR3 DNA reads as TGTGCCAGCAGCTCAAGGACCTACGGGAGTGGGGGCAATCAGCCCCAGCATTTT.

The chain has TRBV3-1 (or the pseudogene TRBV3-2) and TRBJ1-5, with 11 bases lining up with TRBD1. J was trimmed by 9 bases and V by 6 bases; bases with no gene match: 7. Per the germline V gene, CDR1 is LGHDT and CDR2 is YNNKEL (reference sequence). The CDR3 has 14 residues. The CDR3 spells CASSFGQGARPQHF. CDR3 DNA: TGTGCCAGCAGTTTTGGACAGGGGGCTCGGCCCCAGCATTTT.

The rearrangement joins TRBV7-6 to TRBJ1-1; a weak D match, TRBD1 (5 bases). Germline V gene sequence: CDR1 SGHVS, CDR2 FNYEAQ. This CDR3 comprises 12 residues. V was clipped by 10 bases and J by 1 base, with 10 bases between them. CDR3 bases: TGTGCCACCCAGGGAACGAACACTGAAGCTTTCTTT. Its protein product is CATQGTNTEAFF.

V is TRBV27 and J is TRBJ1-2, with D hard to call. CDR3 length equals 15 residues. V lost 6 bases and J lost 1, with 15 bases in between. Germline assignment: CDR1 MNHEY and CDR2 SMNVEV (reference sequence). CDR3 residues: CASRPAGWNNYGYTF. DNA of the CDR3: TGTGCCAGCAGACCCGCGGGCTGGAATAACTATGGCTACACCTTC.

This clone is a singleton in its sample. The V call is TRBV5-1, the J call TRBJ1-3; D is ambiguous. CDR3 length: 15 residues. Trimming stripped 3 bases from V and 0 bases from J, with 10 bases between. The germline V gene encodes CDR1 SGHRS and CDR2 YFSETQ. The CDR3 is CASSSGLSSGNTIYF. CDR3 DNA sequence: TGCGCCAGCAGCTCTGGACTGAGCTCTGGAAACACCATATATTTT.

As concerns this clone: One end of the junction does not line up with germline, which may come from a read error. In the same sample, other DNA sequences code for this CDR3. The chain is built from TRBV7-6 and TRBJ2-5; 7 bases agree with TRBD2. Germline V lookup: CDR1 SGHVS, CDR2 FNYEAQ. The CDR3 has 14 residues. As DNA, the CDR3 is TGTGCCAGTAGCTTACGGCGGGGGCAAGAGACCCAGTACTTC. This gives the protein CASSLRRGQETQYF.

This clone was seen a single time. The V call is TRBV7-2, the J call TRBJ2-3; no reliable D call. V lost 5 bases, J lost 3 bases, and 18 bases lay in between. Germline lookup yields CDR1 SGHTA and CDR2 FQGNSA. The CDR3 spans 16 residues. CDR3 region: CASSRLTPLRTDTQYF. CDR3 DNA sequence: TGTGCCAGCAGCCGCCTGACTCCACTGAGGACAGATACGCAGTATTTT.

The rearrangement joins TRBV5-6 to TRBJ1-1; D ambiguous. The CDR3 covers 12 residues. Trimming shortened V by 0 bases and J by 10 bases, and 10 bases separated the two germline ends. Germline CDR1 is SGHDT and CDR2 is YYEEEE. This CDR3 is CASSLGSRGAFF. In nucleotides, the CDR3 is TGTGCCAGCAGCTTGGGGTCCCGCGGAGCTTTCTTT.

The sample holds one count of this clone. V gene TRBV20-1 combines with J gene TRBJ2-5; 8 bases are shared with TRBD2. The CDR3 covers 15 residues. After removal of 3 bases from V and 2 bases from J, the junction contained 8 bases not matched to a gene. The germline gives CDR1 DFQATT, CDR2 SNEGSKA (reference sequence). CDR3 region: CSASFLAGPQETQYF. Written as DNA, the CDR3 is TGCAGTGCTAGTTTCTTAGCGGGACCTCAAGAGACCCAGTACTTC.

This clone was picked up one time. The chain recombines TRBV30 with TRBJ1-1; tentatively, D is TRBD1 (5 bases). The V gene's germline CDR1 is GTSNPN and CDR2 SVGIG (reference sequence). There are 13 residues in the CDR3. The ends were cut back, 7 bases at V and 5 bases at J, with 17 bases in the middle. In nucleotides, the CDR3 is TGTGCCTCCGCACAGGCAAGGGAAACTGAAGCTTTCTTT. Protein product: CASAQARETEAFF.

This rearrangement joins TRBV6-1 to TRBJ2-7, with D maybe TRBD2 (6 bases). The V gene's germline CDR1 is MNHNS and CDR2 SASEGT. The ends were cut back, 2 bases at V and 2 bases at J, with 10 bases in the middle. The CDR3 has 14 residues. The CDR3 region has the DNA TGTGCCAGCAGTGAATGGAGGGGACCCTACGAGCAGTACTTC. This translates into CASSEWRGPYEQYF.

In nucleotides, the CDR3 is TGTGCCAGCAGTGGGACTAGCGCCTACAATGAGCAGTTCTTC. The encoded protein is CASSGTSAYNEQFF. The V call is TRBV6-2 or TRBV6-3, the J call TRBJ2-1, with 10 bases identical to TRBD2. This CDR3 spans 14 amino acids. V was pared by 5 bases and J by 2 bases, with 0 bases of the junction left unmatched. Germline V gene sequence: CDR1 MNHEY, CDR2 SVGEGT.

The chain uses TRBV28 and TRBJ2-4; 9 bases fit TRBD1. Trimming removed 5 bases from V and 1 base from J; junction bases left unmatched: 6. This CDR3 is built from 16 residues. The V gene's germline CDR1 is MDHEN and CDR2 SYDVKM. CDR3 sequence reads: CASSLQGAGAKNIQYF. CDR3 in DNA: TGTGCCAGCAGTCTACAGGGGGCAGGGGCCAAAAACATTCAGTACTTC.